One and the same sample provided the 16 T cell receptor beta chains below, sequenced in a study of shared T cell receptors in the human thymus. The repertoire was sequenced with immunoSEQ multiplex PCR; TCRdb's copy has only in-frame clones and lacks some. The repertoire includes about 710,000 clones, roughly 86% of them detected once, and under 0.01% sits in the top ten. The same sample was also studied in work on human thymus T cells.

Sequenced: thymocytes. These TCRs come from a boy under two years old with a congenital heart defect.

This clone was seen once. The V and J genes are TRBV2 and TRBJ2-3, with no clear D. The CDR3 totals 12 residues. The germline V gene has CDR1 SNHLY and CDR2 FYNNEI. The germline V and J ends were trimmed by 4 bases and 3 bases, with 5 bases remaining between them. CDR3 coding DNA: TGTGCCAGCAGTGCCTCGACAGATACGCAGTATTTT. It is translated as CASSASTDTQYF.

V and J are TRBV28 and TRBJ1-4; 7 bases fit TRBD1. Germline V gene data show CDR1 as MDHEN and CDR2 as SYDVKM. This CDR3 is built from 14 residues. The V segment lost 7 bases and the J segment 6 bases; nucleotides outside the gene matches: 8. The DNA for the CDR3 is TGTGCCAGCAACAATACAGGGGTTCATGAAAAACTGTTTTTT. This gives the protein CASNNTGVHEKLFF.

The chain links TRBV5-6 to TRBJ1-1; no clear D. V was cut by 1 base and J by 1 base, with 17 bases left in between. The CDR3 runs to 17 residues. The V gene's germline CDR1 is SGHDT and CDR2 YYEEEE. The CDR3: CASSLWGRRAPNTEAFF. In DNA, the CDR3 is TGTGCCAGCAGCTTGTGGGGTCGGCGGGCACCGAACACTGAAGCTTTCTTT.

The chain is built from TRBV28 and TRBJ2-7, with 7 bases aligning to TRBD1. Germline lookup yields CDR1 MDHEN and CDR2 SYDVKM. CDR3 length: 12 amino acids. V was pared by 6 bases and J by 6 bases, with 5 bases of the junction left unmatched. The CDR3 reads CASSEGGSEQYF. CDR3 in DNA: TGTGCCAGCAGCGAAGGGGGCTCCGAGCAGTACTTC.

The chain is built from TRBV6-5 and TRBJ2-1, with TRBD1 matching 9 bases. CDR3 length: 16 amino acids. V was clipped by 2 bases and J by 8 bases; unmatched bases: 10. CDR1 is MNHEY and CDR2 is SVGAGI in the germline V gene. Written as DNA, the CDR3 is TGTGCCAGCAGTTACGACCAGAGTACAGGGGGCGATGAGCAGTTCTTC. This codes for CASSYDQSTGGDEQFF.

This chain links TRBV6-5 with TRBJ1-5; weak D call: TRBD1 (6 bases). The germline V gene has CDR1 MNHEY and CDR2 SVGAGI. This CDR3 region has 16 residues. Trimming took off 2 bases at V and 4 bases at J, with 15 bases between the two ends. CDR3 in DNA: TGTGCCAGCAGTTACCACGACGGGACACCAAATCAGCCCCAGCATTTT. Translation: CASSYHDGTPNQPQHF.

This chain links TRBV6-4 with TRBJ1-2; 11 nucleotides agree with TRBD1. The germline V gene encodes CDR1 MRHNA and CDR2 SNTAGT. Unmatched junction bases numbered 3, after V lost 0 bases and J lost 6 bases. The CDR3 sequence is 15 residues long. This CDR3 reads CASSDSRTGGNGYTF. CDR3 in DNA: TGTGCCAGCAGTGACTCTCGGACAGGGGGCAATGGCTACACCTTC.

This clone came up a few times. Germline is not matched at one junction end, which may reflect a read error. This rearrangement joins TRBV6-1 to TRBJ1-3; weak D call: TRBD1 (6 bases). Germline CDR1 and CDR2: MNHNS and SASEGT. This CDR3 has 19 amino acids. CDR3 loop: CASNEPAPQGRCSGNTIYF. CDR3 sequence (DNA): TGTGCCAGCAATGAACCAGCTCCACAGGGACGCTGCTCTGGAAACACCATATATTTT.

The chain links TRBV19 to TRBJ1-5; 9 positions agree with TRBD1. With 10 bases clipped from V and 6 bases from J, the junction kept 7 bases outside the gene matches. CDR3 length equals 13 residues. CDR1 and CDR2 (germline): LNHDA, SQIVND (reference sequence). This chain's CDR3 is CATRTGVGQPQHF. CDR3 DNA sequence: TGTGCCACCCGGACAGGGGTAGGTCAGCCCCAGCATTTT. Complete variable domain (other parts from reference TRBV19 and TRBJ1-5): DGGITQSPKYLFRKEGQNVTLSCEQNLNHDAMYWYRQDPGQGLRLIYYSQIVNDFQKGDIAEGYSVSREKKESFPLTVTSAQKNPTAFYLCATRTGVGQPQHFGDGTRLSIL.

The V gene is TRBV7-8, the J gene TRBJ1-1; 8 bases fit TRBD1. This CDR3 is built from 19 residues. V gave up 1 base and J gave up 0 bases; unmatched junction bases: 13. Germline CDR1 SGHVS, CDR2 FQNEAQ. The CDR3 protein is CASSLEGPGTGLLNTEAFF. Written as DNA, the CDR3 is TGTGCCAGCAGCTTAGAGGGCCCCGGGACAGGTTTGTTGAACACTGAAGCTTTCTTT.

The chain uses TRBV7-8 and TRBJ2-3, with D uncertain. Germline values: CDR1 SGHVS, CDR2 FQNEAQ. V lost 2 bases, J lost 2 bases, and 17 bases lay in between. The CDR3 runs to 17 residues. This CDR3 reads CASSLPQAQAHTDTQYF. The CDR3 coding sequence is TGTGCCAGCAGCTTACCCCAGGCCCAAGCACACACAGATACGCAGTATTTT.

The V and J genes are TRBV19 and TRBJ1-6; 7 nucleotides agree with TRBD1. Germline lookup yields CDR1 LNHDA and CDR2 SQIVND (reference sequence). This CDR3 region has 16 residues. V shed 4 bases, J shed 11 bases, and the junction held 14 bases outside the gene matches. In DNA, the CDR3 is TGTGCCAGTAGTAACGAGGGACAGAGACTTTGGGCACCCCTCCACTTT. This sequence encodes CASSNEGQRLWAPLHF.

CDR3 loop: CASSQAGWDRGQHEQYF. CDR3 in DNA: TGCGCCAGCAGCCAAGCAGGATGGGACAGGGGGCAACACGAGCAGTACTTC. The rearrangement links TRBV4-1 to TRBJ2-7, with 12 bases aligning to TRBD1. The ends lost 1 base at V and 5 bases at J; junction bases unmatched: 9. This CDR3 is built from 17 residues. Germline CDR1 reads MGHRA; CDR2 reads YSYEKL.

The gene calls are TRBV4-3 and TRBJ1-2; D is unclear. Germline V gene sequence: CDR1 LGHNA, CDR2 YSLEER. V lost 4 bases to trimming and J lost 8 bases, with 14 bases between them. This CDR3 comprises 13 residues. The CDR3: CASSLQAGYGYTF. Here the CDR3 DNA reads TGCGCCAGCAGCCTCCAAGCGGGGTACGGCTACACCTTC.

This chain joins TRBV28 and TRBJ2-2; 11 bases align to TRBD2. The CDR3 totals 18 residues. Germline-derived CDR1 and CDR2 are MDHEN and SYDVKM. V lost 5 bases, J lost 2 bases, and 10 bases stayed unmatched. The CDR3 nucleotides are TGTGCCAGCAGTACCCCTTTACTAGCGGGGGTAAACACCGGGGAGCTGTTTTTT. It is translated as CASSTPLLAGVNTGELFF.

This chain's CDR3 is CASSRRDRGLGEQYF. CDR3 DNA sequence: TGCGCCAGCAGCCGACGGGACAGGGGGCTCGGCGAGCAGTACTTC. This sequence joins TRBV4-3 and TRBJ2-7, with 12 nucleotides matching TRBD1. This CDR3 has 15 amino acids. V dropped 4 bases and J dropped 6; count of bases not matched to a gene: 7. The germline CDR1 and CDR2 sequences are LGHNA and YSLEER.